Listed here are 28 T cell receptor beta chains from one sample, sequenced in a study of shared clonotypes between healthy human individuals. Profiling relied on immunoSEQ multiplex PCR, and the TCRdb table lists in-frame clones only, not all of them. The repertoire includes 2 million or so clones, roughly 95% of them detected once, and about 1.1% sits in the top ten. CD45RO-negative, CCR7-selected cells formed the naive CD8 fraction, which excluded terminally differentiated effector memory CD45RA+ cells. The source material was naive CD8+ T cells sorted from blood. These receptors all come from a man between 18 and 35 years old in good health.

The V gene is TRBV29-1, the J gene TRBJ2-2; 8 positions match TRBD1. CDR3 size: 13 residues. The trim removed 7 bases at V and 4 bases at J, leaving 5 bases unmatched. Germline CDR1 SQVTM, CDR2 ANQGSEA. This chain's CDR3 is CSGQDRVTGELFF. The CDR3 DNA follows: TGCAGCGGCCAGGACAGGGTCACCGGGGAGCTGTTTTTT.

The V and J genes are TRBV4-1 and TRBJ1-6, with unresolved D. Germline values: CDR1 MGHRA, CDR2 YSYEKL. The CDR3 is 16 residues long. Between the trimmed V and J ends, which lost 1 base and 8 bases, there was a span of 15 bases. CDR3 sequence (DNA): TGCGCCAGCAGCCAAGGTGGCGAGTTTGGCGATTCACCCCTCCACTTT. This codes for CASSQGGEFGDSPLHF.

The J gene is TRBJ2-1, the V gene TRBV19; tentatively, D is TRBD2 (5 bases). The CDR3 loop spans 12 amino acids. Germline V gene sequence: CDR1 LNHDA, CDR2 SQIVND (reference sequence). Trimming cost V 3 bases and J 7 bases, with 7 bases left between them. The CDR3 nucleotides read TGTGCCAGTAGTATCGGGATGAATGAGCAGTTCTTC. This gives the protein CASSIGMNEQFF.

This clone was found once. This chain uses TRBV7-6 with TRBJ2-3; 9 bases align to TRBD2. This CDR3 has 16 residues. Germline V gene data show CDR1 as SGHVS and CDR2 as FNYEAQ. Trimming took 5 bases from V and 1 from J; bases not matched to a gene: 7. CDR3 bases: TGTGCCAGCAGCCTGCAACCTAGCGGGGGCACAGATACGCAGTATTTT. Its translation: CASSLQPSGGTDTQYF.

In regard to this clone: This sample also contains other DNA sequences that code for the same CDR3. CDR3 nucleotides: TGTGCCAGCAGCTTAGAGACAGGGAACACTGAAGCTTTCTTT. It codes for CASSLETGNTEAFF. The chain links TRBV7-8 to TRBJ1-1; tentative D call: TRBD1 (6 bases). This CDR3 is 14 amino acids long. Germline CDR1 SGHVS, CDR2 FQNEAQ. Trimming pared 1 base from V and 1 base from J, leaving 7 bases between.

The chain has TRBV4-3 and TRBJ1-3, with D unresolved. The CDR3 covers 17 residues. The germline V gene has CDR1 LGHNA and CDR2 YSLEER. Trimming pared 0 bases from V and 0 bases from J, leaving 12 bases between. CDR3 nucleotides: TGCGCCAGCAGCCAAGACCCGTACACTTACTCTGGAAACACCATATATTTT. Amino acids: CASSQDPYTYSGNTIYF.

The chain is built from TRBV7-9 and TRBJ2-7; tentative D call: TRBD1 (5 bases). With 4 bases removed from V and 2 bases from J, the gap between germline ends came to 15 bases. The CDR3 consists of 15 residues. Germline CDR1 and CDR2: SEHNR and FQNEAQ (reference sequence). The CDR3 sequence: CASSSTARDTYEQYF. The CDR3, as DNA: TGTGCCAGCAGCTCCACCGCCAGGGATACCTACGAGCAGTACTTC.

This clone came up once. The chain employs TRBV6-5 and TRBJ2-3; perhaps TRBD1 as D (7 bases). The length of the CDR3 is 15 residues. Germline values: CDR1 MNHEY, CDR2 SVGAGI. V was pared by 6 bases and J by 5 bases, with 18 bases between. The CDR3 DNA follows: TGTGCCAGCAGAATCACAGGGGAGGTCGAAGATACGCAGTATTTT. This translates into CASRITGEVEDTQYF.

On this clone itself: The same CDR3 can be traced to other DNA sequences in this sample. The chain uses TRBV11-2 and TRBJ1-1; D is unclear. The CDR3 runs to 13 residues. Trimming pared 0 bases from V and 5 bases from J, leaving 7 bases between. The germline V gene has CDR1 SGHAT and CDR2 FQNNGV. DNA of the CDR3: TGTGCCAGCAGCTTAGATCTCGGGACTGAAGCTTTCTTT. Amino acid sequence: CASSLDLGTEAFF.

This clone has only one observation. The same CDR3 also results from other DNA sequences found in this sample. This chain links TRBV19 with TRBJ1-6; D remains unclear. The CDR3 totals 13 residues. Germline-derived CDR1 and CDR2 are LNHDA and SQIVND (reference sequence). The V gene lost 0 bases and the J gene lost 10 bases, with 7 bases spanning the gap. The CDR3: CASSIDVESPLHF. CDR3 DNA: TGTGCCAGTAGTATAGATGTGGAGTCACCCCTCCACTTT.

The J gene is TRBJ1-1, the V gene TRBV27; D is perhaps TRBD1 (5 bases). V was trimmed by 6 bases and J by 5 bases, leaving 16 bases between them. The CDR3 length is 14 residues. Per germline, CDR1 MNHEY and CDR2 SMNVEV (reference sequence). Here the CDR3 DNA reads TGTGCCAGCAGCTTTAAGGGGACGGTGACTGAAGCTTTCTTT. This translates into CASSFKGTVTEAFF.

The rearrangement uses TRBV2 and TRBJ2-2; tentatively, D is TRBD1 (8 bases). The germline V and J ends were trimmed by 5 bases and 3 bases, with 13 bases remaining between them. Germline V gene data show CDR1 as SNHLY and CDR2 as FYNNEI. The CDR3 is made up of 15 amino acids. CDR3 in amino acids: CASSTGGEDTGELFF. CDR3 DNA sequence: TGTGCCAGCAGTACAGGGGGGGAGGACACCGGGGAGCTGTTTTTT.

This rearrangement joins TRBV5-1 to TRBJ1-1; D call uncertain. CDR3 length: 13 residues. The ends were cut back, 2 bases at V and 3 bases at J, with 8 bases in the middle. Germline V gene sequence: CDR1 SGHRS, CDR2 YFSETQ. CDR3 DNA: TGCGCCAGCAGCTTTGGGGTGGACACTGAAGCTTTCTTT. Translating it yields CASSFGVDTEAFF. Looking up the rest from reference TRBV5-1 and TRBJ1-1 gives the full variable domain: KAGVTQTPRYLIKTRGQQVTLSCSPISGHRSVSWYQQTPGQGLQFLFEYFSETQRNKGNFPGRFSGRQFSNSRSEMNVSTLELGDSALYLCASSFGVDTEAFFGQGTRLTVV.

This chain connects TRBV7-2 to TRBJ2-5, with TRBD2 matching 9 bases. This CDR3 is 16 amino acids long. The germline V gene has CDR1 SGHTA and CDR2 FQGNSA. The V gene end was trimmed by 1 base and the J gene end by 2 bases; junction bases not matched to a gene: 5. The CDR3 region has the DNA TGTGCCAGCAGCTTAGATAGCGGGGGCTTACAAGAGACCCAGTACTTC. Translating gives CASSLDSGGLQETQYF.

The chain has TRBV28 and TRBJ2-2, with TRBD2 identical over 7 bases. This CDR3 is built from 16 residues. Germline lookup yields CDR1 MDHEN and CDR2 SYDVKM. Trimming at V came to 1 base and at J to 5 bases, leaving 7 bases not matched to a gene. CDR3 in DNA: TGTGCCAGCAGTTTATTTCAAGGGGAGGGGACCGGGGAGCTGTTTTTT. Encoded protein: CASSLFQGEGTGELFF.

The genes are TRBV10-3 and TRBJ2-3; 10 nucleotides agree with TRBD1. Germline CDR1 ENHRY, CDR2 SYGVKD. Trimming took 3 bases from V and 3 from J; bases not matched to a gene: 9. The CDR3 contains 17 residues. The CDR3 DNA reads as TGTGCCATCAGTGACGTGACAGGGGGCGATGGAACAGATACGCAGTATTTT. Its protein product is CAISDVTGGDGTDTQYF.

The V call is TRBV7-8, the J call TRBJ2-1, with 8 positions matching TRBD1. The CDR3 totals 16 residues. The germline CDR1 and CDR2 sequences are SGHVS and FQNEAQ. The V and J ends lost 5 bases and 0 bases, in that order; junction bases with no gene match: 6. CDR3: CASSPQGASSYNEQFF. In nucleotides, the CDR3 is TGTGCCAGCAGCCCTCAGGGGGCCAGCTCCTACAATGAGCAGTTCTTC.

This chain links TRBV25-1 with TRBJ1-4, with 11 bases aligning to TRBD1. CDR1 MGHDK and CDR2 SYGVNS come from the germline V gene. The CDR3 sequence is 15 residues long. Germline trimming cut 3 bases from V and 13 bases from J; bases unmatched to any gene: 10. The CDR3 DNA is TGTGCCAGCAGTGACCGGACAGGGGGCCCTAGGGGACTGTTTTTT. This encodes CASSDRTGGPRGLFF.

This chain joins TRBV7-3 and TRBJ2-1, with 8 positions matching TRBD2. V lost 6 bases to trimming and J lost 6 bases; unmatched junction nucleotides: 10. Germline V gene sequence: CDR1 SGHTA, CDR2 FQGTGA. The CDR3 runs 15 residues. The CDR3 region has the DNA TGTGCCAGCAGTTTCGGGGGGGCTCCCCCCAATGAGCAGTTCTTC. It specifies CASSFGGAPPNEQFF.

The chain uses TRBV7-9 and TRBJ2-3; unclear D gene. CDR3 length equals 16 residues. Germline V gives CDR1 SEHNR, CDR2 FQNEAQ (reference sequence). V shed 3 bases and J shed 1 base, with 14 bases lying between them. CDR3 in amino acids: CASSFLPGLGTDTQYF. The CDR3 DNA sequence: TGTGCCAGCAGCTTTTTACCGGGCCTAGGCACAGATACGCAGTATTTT.

This clone was recorded once. CDR3 in amino acids: CASSSGLIGQGARSYEQYF. The CDR3 nucleotides are TGTGCCAGCAGCTCGGGATTGATCGGACAGGGGGCCCGATCCTACGAGCAGTACTTC. The chain carries TRBV7-8 and TRBJ2-7, with TRBD1 identical over 11 bases. The CDR3 contains 19 residues. V lost 4 bases, J lost 1 base, and 15 bases stayed unmatched. From germline, CDR1 is SGHVS and CDR2 FQNEAQ.

The chain uses TRBV10-3 and TRBJ2-7; D unresolved. The length of the CDR3 is 14 residues. Germline V gene data show CDR1 as ENHRY and CDR2 as SYGVKD. Trimming took 7 bases from V and 0 from J, leaving 13 bases between them. CDR3 in DNA: TGTGCCATCACCCCGGAAAGGACCTCCTACGAGCAGTACTTC. The encoded protein is CAITPERTSYEQYF.

This chain uses TRBV29-1 with TRBJ1-1; D gene ambiguous. There are 12 residues in the CDR3. The V end was cut by 1 base, the J end by 8 bases, with 11 bases between. Germline CDR1 reads SQVTM; CDR2 reads ANQGSEA. This CDR3 reads CSVEGDPLEAFF. The CDR3 DNA reads TGCAGCGTTGAAGGAGATCCCCTCGAAGCTTTCTTT.

The rearrangement links TRBV28 to TRBJ1-1; no firm D call. In germline, CDR1 is MDHEN, CDR2 SYDVKM. The CDR3 length is 16 residues. With 3 bases removed from V and 5 bases from J, the gap between germline ends came to 19 bases. CDR3 nucleotides: TGTGCCAGCAGTTTCCGGGATCAAAAGGATAGGACTGAAGCTTTCTTT. Residues: CASSFRDQKDRTEAFF.

This clone is a singleton in its sample. The rearrangement uses TRBV6-1 and TRBJ1-1; weak D call: TRBD1 (5 bases). The CDR3 is 15 amino acids. Germline values: CDR1 MNHNS, CDR2 SASEGT. V lost 0 bases to trimming and J lost 0 bases, with 8 bases between them. The DNA of the CDR3 is TGTGCCAGCAGTGAAGCGCGGGGGATGAACACTGAAGCTTTCTTT. It codes for CASSEARGMNTEAFF.

V and J are TRBV4-3 and TRBJ2-1; no clear D. CDR1 and CDR2 from the germline V gene are LGHNA and YSLEER. V was clipped by 0 bases and J by 12 bases, with 15 bases between them. This CDR3 is 14 amino acids long. CDR3 in amino acids: CASSQDQHLLRQFF. The CDR3 nucleotides are TGCGCCAGCAGCCAAGATCAACACCTCCTAAGGCAGTTCTTC.

This chain joins TRBV6-5 and TRBJ1-6; unclear D gene. V gave up 0 bases and J gave up 8 bases, with 5 bases separating them. The CDR3 consists of 13 residues. Germline V gene lookup returns CDR1 MNHEY and CDR2 SVGAGI. The CDR3 spells CASSYSGYSPLHF. Written as DNA, the CDR3 is TGTGCCAGCAGTTACTCGGGTTATTCACCCCTCCACTTT.

V and J are TRBV5-4 and TRBJ2-2, with a tentative D call TRBD1 (7 bases). CDR1 is SGHNT and CDR2 is YYREEE in the germline V gene (reference sequence). The CDR3 contains 16 residues. V dropped 3 bases and J dropped 6 bases, with 18 bases sitting between them. The CDR3 bases are TGTGCCAGCAGCTCCAGACAGGGAGGAATAGCCGGGGAGCTGTTTTTT. This sequence encodes CASSSRQGGIAGELFF. Full variable domain (rest looked up from reference TRBV5-4 and TRBJ2-2): ETGVTQSPTHLIKTRGQQVTLRCSSQSGHNTVSWYQQALGQGPQFIFQYYREEENGRGNFPPRFSGLQFPNYSSELNVNALELDDSALYLCASSSRQGGIAGELFFGEGSRLTVL.